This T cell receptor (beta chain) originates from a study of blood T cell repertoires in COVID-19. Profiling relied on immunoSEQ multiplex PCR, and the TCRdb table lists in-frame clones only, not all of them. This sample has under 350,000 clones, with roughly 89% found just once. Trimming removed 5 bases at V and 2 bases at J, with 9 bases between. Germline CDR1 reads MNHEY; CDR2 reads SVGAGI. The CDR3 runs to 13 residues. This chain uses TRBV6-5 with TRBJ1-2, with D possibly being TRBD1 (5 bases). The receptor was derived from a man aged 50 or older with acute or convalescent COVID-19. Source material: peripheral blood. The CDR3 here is CASSPGGNYGYTF. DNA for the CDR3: TGTGCCAGCAGTCCGGGGGGGAACTATGGCTACACCTTC.